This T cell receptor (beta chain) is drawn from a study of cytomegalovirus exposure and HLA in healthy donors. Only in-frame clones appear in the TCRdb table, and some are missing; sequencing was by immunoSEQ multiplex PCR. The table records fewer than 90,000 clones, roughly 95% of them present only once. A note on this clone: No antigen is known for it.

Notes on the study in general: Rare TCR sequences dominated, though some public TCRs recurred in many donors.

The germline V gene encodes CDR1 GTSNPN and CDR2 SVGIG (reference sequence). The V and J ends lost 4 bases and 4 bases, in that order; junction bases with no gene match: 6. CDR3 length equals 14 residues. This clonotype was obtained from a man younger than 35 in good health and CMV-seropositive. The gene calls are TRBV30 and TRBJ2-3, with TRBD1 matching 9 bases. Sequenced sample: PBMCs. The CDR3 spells CAWKQGAVADTQYF. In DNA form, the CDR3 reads TGTGCCTGGAAACAGGGGGCAGTGGCAGATACGCAGTATTTT.